These T cell receptor beta chains were read from a single sample in a study of Graves' ophthalmopathy and Graves' hyperthyroidism. TCRdb used MiXCR to reprocess the multiplex PCR reads, holding one entry per CDR3 protein. The sample holds about 400,000 distinct CDR3 sequences, 18% seen once. The material sequenced was peripheral blood. These TCRs come from a woman aged 18-29 years with Graves' ophthalmopathy. Each CDR3 is given with its conserved first and last residue. Fields, in order: J gene, D gene, V gene, clone size, CDR3 DNA, CDR3 protein. The D gene is left open where the match is weak. Part of the rows lack a size; the others show once, few, many or a class for expanded clones.

J: TRBJ1-5; D: TRBD1; V: TRBV19; size: many; DNA: TGTGCCAGTAGTTCGGGACAGGGAAGGTTAGGGCAGCCCCAGCATTTT; CDR3: CASSSGQGRLGQPQHF
J: TRBJ2-4; D: -; V: TRBV28; size: many; DNA: TGTGCCAGCAGTCCAAGCGGTCTCCGAAACATTCAGTACTTC; CDR3: CASSPSGLRNIQYF
J: TRBJ1-5; D: -; V: TRBV6-2/TRBV6-3; size: many; DNA: TGTGCCAGCAGTAACCGGGACACCTACGATCAGCCCCAGCATTTT; CDR3: CASSNRDTYDQPQHF
J: TRBJ2-7; D: TRBD2; V: TRBV7-2; size: many; DNA: TGTGCCAGCAGTTCTAGCGGGGGATCCTACGAGCAGTACTTC; CDR3: CASSSSGGSYEQYF
J: TRBJ2-7; D: -; V: TRBV6-2/TRBV6-3; size: few; DNA: TGTGCCAGCAGTTACTCGGGTGGCTCGATTGGCGAGCAGTACTTC; CDR3: CASSYSGGSIGEQYF
J: TRBJ1-5; D: TRBD1; V: TRBV20-1; size: many; DNA: TGCAGTGCTTGGGACAGGAATAGCAATCAGCCCCAGCATTTT; CDR3: CSAWDRNSNQPQHF
J: TRBJ2-1; D: TRBD2; V: TRBV9; size: many; DNA: TGTGCCAGCAGCCAGGCTAGCGGGAGGGCGAATGAGCAGTTCTTC; CDR3: CASSQASGRANEQFF
J: TRBJ2-7; D: TRBD2; V: TRBV27; size: many; DNA: TGTGCCAGCAGGGAGGGACTAGCGGCCTACGAGCAGTACTTC; CDR3: CASREGLAAYEQYF
J: TRBJ2-7; D: TRBD2; V: TRBV28; size: -; DNA: TGTGCCAGCAGTCTTAGCGGGAGGGCCGCCTACGAGCAGTACTTC; CDR3: CASSLSGRAAYEQYF
J: TRBJ2-7; D: TRBD2; V: TRBV7-2; size: many; DNA: TGTGCCAGCAGCTCCCCCTCTAGCGGGGGGACCACCTACGAGCAGTACTTC; CDR3: CASSSPSSGGTTYEQYF
J: TRBJ1-2; D: -; V: TRBV19; size: many; DNA: TGTGCCAGTAGTATAATAGGGATGGATTTTAACTATGGCTACACCTTC; CDR3: CASSIIGMDFNYGYTF